This T cell receptor beta chain was captured by sequencing in a study of CD4 and CD8 cells across lung adenocarcinoma regions. TCRdb used MiXCR to reprocess the PCR reads, holding one entry per CDR3 protein. The table has approximately 6,000 distinct CDR3 sequences, roughly 50% seen once. This clonotype is medium-sized (0.01 to 0.1%) within its sample. Localized lung adenocarcinoma, a non-small cell lung cancer, affected the donors. Germline V gives CDR1 MNHEY, CDR2 SVGAGI. V lost 10 bases, J lost 2 bases, and 14 bases lay in between. CDR3 length: 13 amino acids. V usage is TRBV6-5 and J usage is TRBJ2-5; D gene ambiguous. The material sequenced was CD8+ T cells from the margin of a lung tumor. This TCR came from a male donor with lung adenocarcinoma. The CD4 and CD8 labels of this study may be unreliable. CDR3 nucleotide sequence: TGTGCCACGACCAGCAGAATTCAAGAGACCCAGTACTTC. It codes for CATTSRIQETQYF.